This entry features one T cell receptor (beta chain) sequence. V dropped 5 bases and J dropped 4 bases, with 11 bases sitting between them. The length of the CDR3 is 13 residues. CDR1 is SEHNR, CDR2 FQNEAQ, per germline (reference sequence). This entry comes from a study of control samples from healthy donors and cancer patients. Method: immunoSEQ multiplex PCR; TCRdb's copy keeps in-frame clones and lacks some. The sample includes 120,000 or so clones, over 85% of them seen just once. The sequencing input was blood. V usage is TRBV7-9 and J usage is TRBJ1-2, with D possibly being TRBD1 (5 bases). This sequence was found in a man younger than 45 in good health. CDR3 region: CASSPGGSYGYTF. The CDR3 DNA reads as TGTGCCAGCAGCCCCGGGGGTAGCTATGGCTACACCTTC.